A selection of T cell receptor beta chains follows, all from one sample in a study of T cell changes during pregnancy in multiple sclerosis. TCRdb's table, derived via immunoSEQ multiplex PCR, lists solely in-frame clones and lacks some. The table lists some 80,000 clones, 90% to 95% of them singletons. Material: peripheral blood, obtained in the second trimester of pregnancy. The origin of the receptors is a female donor with multiple sclerosis, enrolled in a pregnancy study. The CDR3 runs from the conserved cysteine through the conserved F or W. The order of the fields is V gene, D gene, J gene, clone size, CDR3 length, CDR3 protein, CDR3 DNA. D genes are given only for firm matches. A clone size is listed for some rows: how often the clone was seen (once, few, many), or a class if it is expanded.

V gene: TRBV5-5
D gene: TRBD2
J gene: TRBJ2-7
clone size: -
CDR3 length: 14
CDR3 protein: CASSSGLAGYEQYF
CDR3 DNA: TGTGCCAGCAGCTCGGGACTAGCGGGTTACGAGCAGTACTTC

V gene: TRBV30
D gene: TRBD2
J gene: TRBJ2-7
clone size: -
CDR3 length: 14
CDR3 protein: CAWRDPGLAGGEYF
CDR3 DNA: TGTGCCTGGAGAGATCCGGGACTAGCGGGAGGGGAGTACTTC

V gene: TRBV19
D gene: TRBD2
J gene: TRBJ2-1
clone size: -
CDR3 length: 15
CDR3 protein: CASSIYPTSDNEQFF
CDR3 DNA: TGTGCCAGTAGTATCTATCCGACTAGCGACAATGAGCAGTTCTTC

V gene: TRBV4-3
D gene: TRBD2
J gene: TRBJ2-1
clone size: -
CDR3 length: 16
CDR3 protein: CASSRSGSHQLNEQFF
CDR3 DNA: TGCGCCAGCAGCCGGAGCGGGAGCCATCAACTTAATGAGCAGTTCTTC

V gene: TRBV13
D gene: -
J gene: TRBJ2-1
clone size: -
CDR3 length: 17
CDR3 protein: CASSLRGSRGTYNEQFF
CDR3 DNA: TGTGCCAGCAGCTTAAGGGGATCTCGCGGGACCTACAATGAGCAGTTCTTC

V gene: TRBV25-1
D gene: -
J gene: TRBJ2-5
clone size: -
CDR3 length: 13
CDR3 protein: CASSFATEETQYF
CDR3 DNA: TGTGCCAGCAGTTTCGCGACAGAAGAGACCCAGTACTTC

V gene: TRBV19
D gene: TRBD2
J gene: TRBJ2-1
clone size: -
CDR3 length: 14
CDR3 protein: CASSPGLAPNEQFF
CDR3 DNA: TGTGCCAGTAGTCCGGGACTAGCCCCCAATGAGCAGTTCTTC

V gene: TRBV19
D gene: TRBD2
J gene: TRBJ2-3
clone size: -
CDR3 length: 15
CDR3 protein: CATKWTSGRSDTQYF
CDR3 DNA: TGTGCCACCAAATGGACTAGCGGGAGGTCAGATACGCAGTATTTT

V gene: TRBV6-5
D gene: -
J gene: TRBJ1-1
clone size: -
CDR3 length: 11
CDR3 protein: CATGLRTEAFF
CDR3 DNA: TGTGCCACCGGGTTGAGGACTGAAGCTTTCTTT

V gene: TRBV19
D gene: -
J gene: TRBJ2-1
clone size: -
CDR3 length: 12
CDR3 protein: CASSIASNEQFF
CDR3 DNA: TGTGCCAGTAGTATCGCCAGCAATGAGCAGTTCTTC

V gene: TRBV5-4
D gene: TRBD2
J gene: TRBJ2-1
clone size: -
CDR3 length: 15
CDR3 protein: CASSPTSGGWNEQFF
CDR3 DNA: TGTGCCAGCAGCCCGACTAGCGGAGGATGGAATGAGCAGTTCTTC

V gene: TRBV30
D gene: TRBD1
J gene: TRBJ1-1
clone size: -
CDR3 length: 14
CDR3 protein: CAWSEGALNTEAFF
CDR3 DNA: TGTGCCTGGAGTGAGGGGGCGCTGAACACTGAAGCTTTCTTT

V gene: TRBV30
D gene: -
J gene: TRBJ2-2
clone size: -
CDR3 length: 14
CDR3 protein: CAWSRGQNTGELFF
CDR3 DNA: TGTGCCTGGAGTCGGGGACAGAACACCGGGGAGCTGTTTTTT

V gene: TRBV19
D gene: -
J gene: TRBJ1-1
clone size: -
CDR3 length: 15
CDR3 protein: CASSEEQGGDTEAFF
CDR3 DNA: TGTGCCAGTAGTGAGGAACAGGGAGGGGACACTGAAGCTTTCTTT

V gene: TRBV29-1
D gene: -
J gene: TRBJ2-2
clone size: once
CDR3 length: 13
CDR3 protein: CSVTYRTTGELFF
CDR3 DNA: TGCAGCGTGACTTACAGGACCACCGGGGAGCTGTTTTTT

V gene: TRBV20-1
D gene: -
J gene: TRBJ2-5
clone size: -
CDR3 length: 11
CDR3 protein: CSARVKETQYF
CDR3 DNA: TGCAGTGCTAGAGTCAAAGAGACCCAGTACTTC

V gene: TRBV11-2
D gene: TRBD2
J gene: TRBJ2-1
clone size: -
CDR3 length: 15
CDR3 protein: CASSVGTSGNNEQFF
CDR3 DNA: TGTGCCAGCAGCGTCGGGACTAGCGGGAACAATGAGCAGTTCTTC

V gene: TRBV15
D gene: -
J gene: TRBJ2-3
clone size: -
CDR3 length: 13
CDR3 protein: CATSRDFADTQYF
CDR3 DNA: TGTGCCACCAGCAGAGATTTCGCAGATACGCAGTATTTT

V gene: TRBV30
D gene: TRBD2
J gene: TRBJ2-1
clone size: -
CDR3 length: 15
CDR3 protein: CAWSEGLAVLHEQFF
CDR3 DNA: TGTGCCTGGAGTGAGGGACTAGCGGTGCTCCATGAGCAGTTCTTC

V gene: TRBV7-2
D gene: TRBD1
J gene: TRBJ2-3
clone size: -
CDR3 length: 15
CDR3 protein: CASRTGQIHTDTQYF
CDR3 DNA: TGTGCCAGCAGGACGGGACAGATCCACACAGATACGCAGTATTTT

V gene: TRBV20-1
D gene: -
J gene: TRBJ2-3
clone size: -
CDR3 length: 11
CDR3 protein: CSGHHTDTQYF
CDR3 DNA: TGCAGTGGGCACCACACAGATACGCAGTATTTT

V gene: TRBV2
D gene: -
J gene: TRBJ2-6
clone size: -
CDR3 length: 15
CDR3 protein: CASSAVNSGANVLTF
CDR3 DNA: TGTGCCAGCAGTGCCGTAAACTCTGGGGCCAACGTCCTGACTTTC

V gene: TRBV21-1
D gene: -
J gene: TRBJ2-3
clone size: -
CDR3 length: 18
CDR3 protein: CASSKTFSTGSGTDTQYF
CDR3 DNA: TGTGCCAGCAGCAAAACCTTTTCGACAGGGAGCGGGACAGATACGCAGTATTTT

V gene: TRBV5-4
D gene: TRBD1
J gene: TRBJ1-1
clone size: -
CDR3 length: 14
CDR3 protein: CASSFQGADTEAFF
CDR3 DNA: TGTGCCAGCAGCTTCCAGGGGGCAGACACTGAAGCTTTCTTT

V gene: TRBV7-9
D gene: -
J gene: TRBJ2-1
clone size: -
CDR3 length: 13
CDR3 protein: CASSLPGDHEQFF
CDR3 DNA: TGTGCCAGCAGCTTACCGGGAGATCATGAGCAGTTCTTC